This T cell receptor beta chain comes out of a study of spatial heterogeneity in lung cancer. General observations from the study: Expanded intratumoral alpha and beta TCR counts tracked tumor mutation counts.

This clonotype was observed many times. The antigen is not known. As an off-target read in a library built for alpha chains, this beta chain has a frequency of little significance. Looked up from germline, CDR1 is LNHDA and CDR2 is SQIVND (reference sequence). Trimming pared 1 base from V and 3 bases from J, leaving 13 bases between. This CDR3 is built from 15 residues. Indicated time point: sample taken at primary tumor resection. Unsorted samples of tumor, nontumor lung or frozen PBMC had their whole RNA sequenced. Every cDNA TCR molecule received its own unique molecular identifier. TCRdb recomputed calls from the 5' RACE reads with MiXCR, one row per CDR3 protein. The sample holds roughly 10,000 distinct CDR3 sequences; 6% to 8% are singletons and the top ten take 22%.

This material consisted of lung tumor tissue, taken at surgery. The TCR was taken from a female donor with early-stage non-small cell lung cancer. This rearrangement joins TRBV19 to TRBJ2-7, with D possibly being TRBD1 or TRBD2 (5 bases each). CDR3 nucleotide sequence: TGTGCCAGTAGTATAGGCCTCGGGGCACTCTACGAGCAGTACTTC. It codes for CASSIGLGALYEQYF.